Listed below are T cell receptor beta chains from one sample, sequenced in a study of T cell repertoires in cytomegalovirus infection. Their specific antigens are unknown. TCRdb called the reads again in MiXCR, with one record for every CDR3 protein. Here the sample spans some 590,000 distinct CDR3 sequences, just under 40% being singletons. The specimen was cultured PBMCs, collected from culture after CMV antigen stimulation. All receptors derive from a human donor in good health (CMV status not recorded). Some clones in this sample may be carry-over from other donors' samples. CDR3s include the opening cysteine and the closing phenylalanine or tryptophan. A D gene is named only where the DNA matches it firmly. Clone size is stated in some rows and not others, as once, few, many or a class when expanded.

J gene | clone size | V gene | D gene | CDR3 length | CDR3 protein | CDR3 DNA
TRBJ2-3 | NA | TRBV10-3 | TRBD2 | 14 | CAISGGGYTDTQYF | TGTGCCATCAGTGGGGGGGGGTACACAGATACGCAGTATTTT
TRBJ2-1 | NA | TRBV20-1 | TRBD2 | 15 | CSASQGLAGGNEQFF | TGCAGTGCTAGTCAGGGACTAGCGGGTGGTAATGAGCAGTTCTTC
TRBJ2-3 | NA | TRBV11-2 | NA | 15 | CASSLAPSVGDTQYF | TGTGCCAGCAGCTTAGCTCCTAGCGTCGGAGATACGCAGTATTTT
TRBJ2-7 | once | TRBV4-2 | NA | 14 | CASSQLLATYEQYF | TGTGCCAGCAGCCAACTGCTAGCAACCTACGAGCAGTACTTC
TRBJ2-7 | NA | TRBV7-4 | NA | 16 | CASSHIVGTSSYEQYF | TGTGCCAGCAGCCACATTGTTGGGACAAGCTCCTACGAGCAGTACTTC
TRBJ1-1 | NA | TRBV4-1 | TRBD1 | 21 | CASSQDWTRGLQGPTQTEAFF | TGCGCCAGCAGCCAAGATTGGACCCGGGGGCTACAGGGGCCCACTCAGACTGAAGCTTTCTTT
TRBJ2-5 | few | TRBV5-1 | NA | 14 | CASSQGQLKETQYF | TGCGCCAGCAGCCAAGGACAGCTAAAAGAGACCCAGTACTTC
TRBJ2-5 | NA | TRBV20-1 | NA | 14 | CSARGRGQAETQYF | TGCAGTGCTAGAGGACGCGGGCAAGCGGAGACCCAGTACTTC
TRBJ1-6 | few | TRBV7-9 | NA | 12 | CASSLSTSPLHF | TGTGCCAGCAGCTTGTCTACCTCACCCCTCCACTTT
TRBJ2-3 | few | TRBV5-4 | TRBD2 | 13 | CASRGLGGDTQYF | TGTGCCAGCAGGGGACTAGGAGGAGATACGCAGTATTTT
TRBJ2-3 | NA | TRBV7-2 | TRBD2 | 17 | CASSLVYWREVTDTQYF | TGTGCCAGCAGCTTAGTCTACTGGCGGGAGGTCACAGATACGCAGTATTTT
TRBJ2-3 | NA | TRBV7-4 | NA | 14 | CASSPAIYTDTQYF | TGTGCCAGCAGCCCGGCGATTTACACAGATACGCAGTATTTT
TRBJ2-1 | many | TRBV7-2 | TRBD2 | 13 | CASSRTRFGEQFF | TGTGCCAGCAGCCGGACTAGGTTTGGTGAGCAGTTCTTC
TRBJ1-6 | NA | TRBV20-1 | NA | 16 | CSARFQTSSYNSPLHF | TGCAGTGCTAGATTCCAAACGAGCTCCTATAATTCACCCCTCCACTTT
TRBJ2-3 | NA | TRBV20-1 | TRBD2 | 13 | CSASGGGGDTQYF | TGCAGTGCTAGCGGGGGGGGCGGAGATACGCAGTATTTT
TRBJ2-1 | NA | TRBV10-3 | TRBD2 | 16 | CAISVTGLASVNEQFF | TGTGCCATCAGTGTCACGGGACTAGCGTCAGTCAATGAGCAGTTCTTC
TRBJ1-2 | once | TRBV4-1 | NA | 16 | CASSQDPGGPNYGYTF | TGTGCCAGCAGCCAAGATCCTGGGGGGCCTAACTATGGCTACACCTTC
TRBJ1-4 | NA | TRBV5-6 | TRBD1 | 16 | CLTPGTASIPEEKLFF | TGTCTCACTCCCGGGACAGCGAGTATTCCCGAGGAAAAACTGTTTTTT
TRBJ2-3 | few | TRBV7-2 | TRBD1 | 14 | CASSAGGRTDTQYF | TGTGCCAGTTCAGCAGGGGGCCGCACAGATACGCAGTATTTT
TRBJ2-1 | NA | TRBV6-2/TRBV6-3 | NA | 17 | CASTTALWQGSYNEQFF | TGTGCCAGCACCACGGCGTTATGGCAGGGCTCCTACAATGAGCAGTTCTTC
TRBJ2-1 | few | TRBV6-5 | NA | 15 | CASSSSGEASGEQFF | TGTGCCAGCAGTTCGTCTGGGGAAGCGTCAGGGGAGCAGTTCTTC
TRBJ1-1 | few | TRBV29-1 | NA | 14 | CSVELAGANTEAFF | TGCAGCGTTGAACTGGCAGGTGCGAACACTGAAGCTTTCTTT
TRBJ2-3 | once | TRBV18 | NA | 15 | CASSPQVPPTDTQYF | TGTGCCAGCTCACCACAGGTCCCCCCTACAGATACGCAGTATTTT
TRBJ1-4 | NA | TRBV28 | NA | 16 | CASSLRQGTTNEKLFF | TGTGCCAGCAGTTTACGGCAGGGAACAACTAATGAAAAACTGTTTTTT
TRBJ2-6 | NA | TRBV6-1 | NA | 15 | CASSEWTSGANVLTF | TGTGCCAGCAGTGAATGGACTTCTGGGGCCAACGTCCTGACTTTC
TRBJ2-5 | many | TRBV28 | NA | 15 | CASSPAGIRKETQYF | TGTGCCAGCAGCCCTGCGGGAATAAGGAAAGAGACCCAGTACTTC
TRBJ1-5 | NA | TRBV2 | NA | 15 | CASSEFGNSNQPQHF | TGTGCCAGCAGTGAATTTGGGAATAGCAATCAGCCCCAGCATTTT
TRBJ2-7 | NA | TRBV19 | TRBD1 | 14 | CASSPGTGPYEQYF | TGTGCCAGTAGCCCCGGGACAGGGCCCTACGAGCAGTACTTC
TRBJ2-5 | NA | TRBV7-2 | TRBD2 | 18 | CASSYLTSGRAVPRTQYF | TGTGCCAGCAGCTACCTGACTAGCGGGAGGGCAGTACCCAGGACCCAGTACTTC
TRBJ1-5 | NA | TRBV6-1 | NA | 14 | CASSESGGGQPQHF | TGTGCCAGCAGTGAAAGTGGAGGGGGTCAGCCCCAGCATTTT
TRBJ2-7 | many | TRBV7-2 | TRBD1 | 13 | CASSLQGANEQYF | TGTGCCAGCAGCCTTCAGGGGGCTAACGAGCAGTACTTC
TRBJ1-2 | NA | TRBV5-5 | NA | 15 | CASSSSGVLAYGYTF | TGTGCCAGCAGCTCTTCAGGCGTCCTTGCCTATGGCTACACCTTC
TRBJ2-5 | NA | TRBV7-6 | NA | 13 | CASSQMGQETQYF | TGTGCCAGCAGCCAGATGGGGCAGGAGACCCAGTACTTC
TRBJ2-5 | few | TRBV25-1 | TRBD2 | 15 | CASSEASGGGETQYF | TGTGCCAGCAGTGAAGCTAGCGGGGGTGGGGAGACCCAGTACTTC
TRBJ2-5 | NA | TRBV7-6 | NA | 15 | CASSRGPGQQETQYF | TGTGCCAGCAGCCGGGGGCCGGGACAGCAAGAGACCCAGTACTTC
TRBJ2-7 | NA | TRBV5-4 | NA | 16 | CASSLGGAGWDYEQYF | TGTGCCAGCAGCTTGGGGGGGGCAGGTTGGGACTACGAGCAGTACTTC
TRBJ1-1 | few | TRBV2 | NA | 11 | CASRQGAEAFF | TGTGCCAGCAGACAGGGCGCTGAAGCTTTCTTT
TRBJ2-7 | NA | TRBV7-2 | TRBD2 | 17 | CASSLGTGTSAPYEQYF | TGTGCCAGCAGCTTAGGGACCGGGACTAGCGCGCCCTACGAGCAGTACTTC
TRBJ2-7 | NA | TRBV7-9 | TRBD1 | 16 | CASSSPEGTGSYEQYF | TGTGCCAGCAGCTCCCCCGAGGGGACAGGGTCCTACGAGCAGTACTTC
TRBJ2-1 | few | TRBV5-4 | TRBD2 | 16 | CASSFEGALAGVGQFF | TGTGCCAGCAGCTTCGAAGGCGCACTAGCGGGAGTGGGGCAGTTCTTC
TRBJ1-5 | NA | TRBV6-1 | NA | 16 | CASSEAIRRINQPQHF | TGTGCCAGCAGTGAAGCGATCCGACGGATCAATCAGCCCCAGCATTTT
TRBJ2-3 | few | TRBV19 | TRBD2 | 15 | CASSSGGRRADTQYF | TGTGCCAGTAGCTCAGGCGGGAGGCGTGCAGATACGCAGTATTTT
TRBJ1-3 | NA | TRBV3-1 | TRBD1 | 15 | CASSTRDREGNTIYF | TGTGCCAGCAGCACCCGGGACAGGGAAGGAAACACCATATATTTT
TRBJ1-1 | NA | TRBV4-1 | NA | 15 | CASSQDPGGNTEAFF | TGCGCCAGCAGCCAAGATCCCGGAGGGAACACTGAAGCTTTCTTT
TRBJ1-6 | few | TRBV7-2 | TRBD1 | 17 | CASSLAAGGKTNSPLHF | TGTGCCAGCAGCTTAGCGGCAGGGGGGAAGACTAATTCACCCCTCCACTTT
TRBJ2-7 | many | TRBV7-2 | NA | 15 | CASSLASGSSYEQYF | TGTGCCAGCAGCTTAGCTAGCGGCAGCTCCTACGAGCAGTACTTC
TRBJ2-2 | NA | TRBV12-3/TRBV12-4 | NA | 15 | CASSRTTSNTGELFF | TGTGCCAGCAGCCGAACTACCTCGAACACCGGGGAGCTGTTTTTT